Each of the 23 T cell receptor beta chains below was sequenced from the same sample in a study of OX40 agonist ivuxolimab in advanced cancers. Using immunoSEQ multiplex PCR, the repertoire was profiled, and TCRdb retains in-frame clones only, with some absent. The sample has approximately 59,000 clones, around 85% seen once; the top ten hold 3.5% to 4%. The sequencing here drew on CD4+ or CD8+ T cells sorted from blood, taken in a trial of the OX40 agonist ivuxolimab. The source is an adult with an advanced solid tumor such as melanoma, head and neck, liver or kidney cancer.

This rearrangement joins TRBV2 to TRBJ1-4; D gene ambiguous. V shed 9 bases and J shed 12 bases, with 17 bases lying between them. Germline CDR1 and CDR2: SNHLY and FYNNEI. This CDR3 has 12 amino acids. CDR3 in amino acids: CASRGQQLQLFF. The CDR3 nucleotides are TGTGCCAGTAGAGGGCAGCAGCTACAACTGTTTTTT.

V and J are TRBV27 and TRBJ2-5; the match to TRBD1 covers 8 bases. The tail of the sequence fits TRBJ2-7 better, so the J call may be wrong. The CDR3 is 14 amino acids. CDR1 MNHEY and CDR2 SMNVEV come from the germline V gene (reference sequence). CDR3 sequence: CASKQGVSSYEQYF. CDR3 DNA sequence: TGTGCCAGCAAACAGGGGGTCTCCTCCTACGAGCAGTACTTC.

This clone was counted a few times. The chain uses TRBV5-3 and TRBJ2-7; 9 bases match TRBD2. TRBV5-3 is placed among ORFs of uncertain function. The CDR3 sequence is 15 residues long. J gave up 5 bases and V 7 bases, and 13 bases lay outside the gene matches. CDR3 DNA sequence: TGTGCCAGACCCTACAGACCGGGACTAGCCCACGAGCAGTACTTC. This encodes CARPYRPGLAHEQYF.

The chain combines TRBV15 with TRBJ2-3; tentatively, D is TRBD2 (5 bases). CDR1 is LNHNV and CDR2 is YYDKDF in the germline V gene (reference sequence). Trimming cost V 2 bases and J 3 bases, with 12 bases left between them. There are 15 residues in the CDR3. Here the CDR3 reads CATSRRSRDTDTQYF. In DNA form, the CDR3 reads TGTGCCACCAGCAGAAGGTCGAGGGATACAGATACGCAGTATTTT.

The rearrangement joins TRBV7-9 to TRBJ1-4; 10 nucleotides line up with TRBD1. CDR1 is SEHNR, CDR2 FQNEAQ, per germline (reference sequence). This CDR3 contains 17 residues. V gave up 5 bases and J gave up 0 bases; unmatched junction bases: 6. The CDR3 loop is CASSPRTGGSTNEKLFF. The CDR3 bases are TGTGCCAGCAGCCCGCGGACAGGGGGGTCAACTAATGAAAAACTGTTTTTT.

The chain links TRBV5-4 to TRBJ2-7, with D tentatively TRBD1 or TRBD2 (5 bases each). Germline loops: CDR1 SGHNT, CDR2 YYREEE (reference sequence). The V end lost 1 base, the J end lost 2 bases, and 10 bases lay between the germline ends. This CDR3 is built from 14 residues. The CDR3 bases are TGTGCCAGCAGCTTGTCGAGGGGAACCTACGAGCAGTACTTC. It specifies CASSLSRGTYEQYF.

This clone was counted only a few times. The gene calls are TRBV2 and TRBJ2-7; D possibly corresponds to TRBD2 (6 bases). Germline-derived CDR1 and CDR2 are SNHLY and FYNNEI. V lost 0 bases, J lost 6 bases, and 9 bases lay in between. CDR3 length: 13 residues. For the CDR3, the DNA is TGTGCCAGCAGTGAAGCGCGGGGCAGCGAGCAGTACTTC. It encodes CASSEARGSEQYF.

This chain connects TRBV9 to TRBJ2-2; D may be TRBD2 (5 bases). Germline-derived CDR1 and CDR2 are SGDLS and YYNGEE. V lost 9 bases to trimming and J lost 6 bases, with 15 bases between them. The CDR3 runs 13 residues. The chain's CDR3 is CATRSGTAGELFF. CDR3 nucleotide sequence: TGTGCCACCCGCAGCGGTACCGCCGGGGAGCTGTTTTTT. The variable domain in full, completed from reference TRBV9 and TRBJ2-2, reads DSGVTQTPKHLITATGQRVTLRCSPRSGDLSVYWYQQSLDQGLQFLIQYYNGEERAKGNILERFSAQQFPDLHSELNLSSLELGDSALYFCATRSGTAGELFFGEGSRLTVL.

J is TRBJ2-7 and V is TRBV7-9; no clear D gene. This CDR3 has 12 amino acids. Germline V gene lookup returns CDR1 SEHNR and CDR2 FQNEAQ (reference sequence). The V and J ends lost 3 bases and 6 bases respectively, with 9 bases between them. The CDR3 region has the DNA TGTGCCAGCAGCTTCGTCGAGCTCGAGCAGTACTTC. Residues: CASSFVELEQYF.

CDR3 amino acids: CASSQEGTGASYEQYF. The CDR3, as DNA: TGTGCCAGCAGCCAAGAAGGGACCGGGGCTTCCTACGAGCAGTACTTC. The V call is TRBV4-2, the J call TRBJ2-7; D possibly matches TRBD1 or TRBD2 (5 bases each). The germline CDR1 and CDR2 sequences are LGHNA and YNFKEQ. V was shortened by 0 bases and J by 1 base, with 13 bases between the two germline ends. The CDR3 covers 16 residues.

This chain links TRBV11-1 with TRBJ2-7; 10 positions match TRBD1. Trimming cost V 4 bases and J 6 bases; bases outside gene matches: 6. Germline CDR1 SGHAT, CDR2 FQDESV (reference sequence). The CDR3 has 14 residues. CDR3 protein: CASSSRDRGVEQYF. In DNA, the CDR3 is TGTGCCAGCAGCTCCCGGGACAGGGGCGTCGAGCAGTACTTC.

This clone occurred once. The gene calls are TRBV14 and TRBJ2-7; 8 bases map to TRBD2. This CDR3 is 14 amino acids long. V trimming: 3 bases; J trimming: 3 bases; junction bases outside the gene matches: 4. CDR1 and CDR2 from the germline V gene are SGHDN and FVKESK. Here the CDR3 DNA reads TGTGCCAGCAGCCATACTAGCGGCCGCTACGAGCAGTACTTC. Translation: CASSHTSGRYEQYF. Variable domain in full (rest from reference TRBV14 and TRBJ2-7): EAGVTQFPSHSVIEKGQTVTLRCDPISGHDNLYWYRRVMGKEIKFLLHFVKESKQDESGMPNNRFLAERTGGTYSTLKVQPAELEDSGVYFCASSHTSGRYEQYFGPGTRLTVT.

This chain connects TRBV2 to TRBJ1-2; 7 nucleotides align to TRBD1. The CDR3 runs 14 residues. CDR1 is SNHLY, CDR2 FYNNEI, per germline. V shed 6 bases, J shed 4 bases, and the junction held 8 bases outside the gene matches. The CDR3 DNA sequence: TGTGCCAGCAGCGGGACAGCGGAACTCTATGGCTACACCTTC. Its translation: CASSGTAELYGYTF.

The CDR3 spells CASSVDPGDNTGELFF. CDR3 DNA sequence: TGTGCCAGCAGCGTAGACCCGGGAGATAACACCGGGGAGCTGTTTTTT. The chain couples TRBV9 to TRBJ2-2; possible D gene TRBD2, 6 bases. CDR1 is SGDLS, CDR2 YYNGEE, per germline. The length of the CDR3 is 16 residues. V was cut by 0 bases and J by 2 bases, with 11 bases left in between.

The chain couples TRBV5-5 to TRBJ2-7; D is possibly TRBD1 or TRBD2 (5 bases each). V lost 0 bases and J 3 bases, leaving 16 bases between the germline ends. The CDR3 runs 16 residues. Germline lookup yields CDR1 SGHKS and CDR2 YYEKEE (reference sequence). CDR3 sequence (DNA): TGTGCCAGCAGCTTGGGGGATGGGGGAGAGCTCTACGAGCAGTACTTC. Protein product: CASSLGDGGELYEQYF.

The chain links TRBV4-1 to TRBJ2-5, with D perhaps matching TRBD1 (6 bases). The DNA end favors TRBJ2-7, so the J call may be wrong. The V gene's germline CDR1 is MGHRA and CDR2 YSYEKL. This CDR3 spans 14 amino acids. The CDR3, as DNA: TGCGCCAGCAGCCAAGACACAGGGCGGAACGAGCAGTACTTC. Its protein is CASSQDTGRNEQYF.

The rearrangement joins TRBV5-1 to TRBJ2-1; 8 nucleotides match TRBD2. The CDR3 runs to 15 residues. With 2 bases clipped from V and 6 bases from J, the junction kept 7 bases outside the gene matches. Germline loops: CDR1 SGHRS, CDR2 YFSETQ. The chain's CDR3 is CASSLAGTRVNEQFF. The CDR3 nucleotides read TGCGCCAGCAGCTTAGCCGGGACTAGGGTCAATGAGCAGTTCTTC.

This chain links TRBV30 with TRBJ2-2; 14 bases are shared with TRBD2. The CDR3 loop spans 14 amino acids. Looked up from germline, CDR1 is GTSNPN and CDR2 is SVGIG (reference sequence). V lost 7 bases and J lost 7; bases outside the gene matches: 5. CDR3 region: CALGLAGVGGELFF. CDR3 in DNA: TGTGCCTTGGGACTAGCGGGAGTAGGCGGGGAGCTGTTTTTT.

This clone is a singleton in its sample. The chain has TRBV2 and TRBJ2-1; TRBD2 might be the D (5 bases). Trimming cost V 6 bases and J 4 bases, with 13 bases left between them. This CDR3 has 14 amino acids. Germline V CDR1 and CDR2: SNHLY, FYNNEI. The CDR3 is CASRPLTSYNEQFF. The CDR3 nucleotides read TGTGCCAGCAGGCCCTTAACTAGTTACAATGAGCAGTTCTTC.

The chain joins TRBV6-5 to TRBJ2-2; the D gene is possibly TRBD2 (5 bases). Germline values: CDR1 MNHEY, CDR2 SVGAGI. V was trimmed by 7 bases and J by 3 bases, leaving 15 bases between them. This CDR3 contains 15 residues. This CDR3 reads CASTPGSADTGELFF. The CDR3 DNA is TGTGCCAGCACCCCGGGTAGCGCCGACACCGGGGAGCTGTTTTTT.

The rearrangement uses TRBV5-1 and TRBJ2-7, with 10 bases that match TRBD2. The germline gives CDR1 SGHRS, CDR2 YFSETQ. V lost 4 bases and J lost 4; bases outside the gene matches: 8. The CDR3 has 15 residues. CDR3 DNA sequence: TGCGCCAGCAGCCCACTCGGACTAGCGGCTTACGAGCAGTACTTC. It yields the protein CASSPLGLAAYEQYF. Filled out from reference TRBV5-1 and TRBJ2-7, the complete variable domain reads KAGVTQTPRYLIKTRGQQVTLSCSPISGHRSVSWYQQTPGQGLQFLFEYFSETQRNKGNFPGRFSGRQFSNSRSEMNVSTLELGDSALYLCASSPLGLAAYEQYFGPGTRLTVT.

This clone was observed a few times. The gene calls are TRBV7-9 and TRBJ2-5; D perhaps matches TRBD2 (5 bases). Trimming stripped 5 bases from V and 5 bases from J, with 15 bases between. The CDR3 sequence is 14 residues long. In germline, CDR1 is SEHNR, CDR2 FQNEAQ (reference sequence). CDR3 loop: CASSADWEGETQYF. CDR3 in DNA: TGTGCCAGCAGCGCGGACTGGGAAGGTGAGACCCAGTACTTC.

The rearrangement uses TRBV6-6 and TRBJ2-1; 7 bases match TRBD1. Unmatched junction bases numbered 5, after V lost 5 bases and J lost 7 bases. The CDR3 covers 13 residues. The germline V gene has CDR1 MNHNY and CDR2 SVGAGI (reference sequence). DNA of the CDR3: TGTGCCAGCAGTCACGACAGGGATAATGAGCAGTTCTTC. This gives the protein CASSHDRDNEQFF.